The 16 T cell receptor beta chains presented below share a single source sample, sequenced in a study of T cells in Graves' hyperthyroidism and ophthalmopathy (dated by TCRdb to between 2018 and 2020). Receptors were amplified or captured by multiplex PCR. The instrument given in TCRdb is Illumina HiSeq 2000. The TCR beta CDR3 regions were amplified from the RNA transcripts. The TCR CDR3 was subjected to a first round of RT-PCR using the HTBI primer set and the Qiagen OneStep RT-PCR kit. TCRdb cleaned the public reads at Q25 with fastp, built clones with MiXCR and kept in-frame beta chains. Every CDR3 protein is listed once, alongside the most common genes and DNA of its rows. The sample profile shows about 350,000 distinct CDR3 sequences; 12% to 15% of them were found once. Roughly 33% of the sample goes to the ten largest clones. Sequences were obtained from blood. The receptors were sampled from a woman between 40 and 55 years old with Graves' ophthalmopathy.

The CDR3 DNA sequence: TGCGCCAGCAGCTTGGGGGGTCACGAGCAGTACTTC. Protein: CASSLGGHEQYF. The V call is TRBV5-1, the J call TRBJ2-7, with D unclear. The CDR3 runs 12 residues. V lost 0 bases, J lost 5 bases, and 6 bases lay in between. Looked up from germline, CDR1 is SGHRS and CDR2 is YFSETQ.

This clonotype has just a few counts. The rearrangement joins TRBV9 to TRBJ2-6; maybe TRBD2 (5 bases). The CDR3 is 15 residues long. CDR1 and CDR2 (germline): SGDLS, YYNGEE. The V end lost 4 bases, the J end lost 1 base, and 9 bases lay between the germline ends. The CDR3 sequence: CASSLGESGANVLTF. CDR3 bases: TGTGCCAGCAGCCTCGGGGAGTCTGGGGCCAACGTCCTGACTTTC.

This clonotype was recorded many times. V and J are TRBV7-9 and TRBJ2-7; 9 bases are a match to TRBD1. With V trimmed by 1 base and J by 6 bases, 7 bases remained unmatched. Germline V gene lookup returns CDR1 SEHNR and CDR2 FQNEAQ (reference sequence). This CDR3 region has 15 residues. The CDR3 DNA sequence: TGTGCCAGCAGCTTAGACAGGGGGCCAATAAGCGAGCAGTACTTC. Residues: CASSLDRGPISEQYF.

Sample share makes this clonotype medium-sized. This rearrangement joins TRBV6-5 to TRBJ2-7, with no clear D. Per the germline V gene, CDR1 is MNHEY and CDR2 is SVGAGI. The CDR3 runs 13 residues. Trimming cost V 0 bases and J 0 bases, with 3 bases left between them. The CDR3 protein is CASSYSYSYEQYF. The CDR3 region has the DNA TGTGCCAGCAGTTACTCGTACTCCTACGAGCAGTACTTC.

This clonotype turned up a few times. The chain's CDR3 is CASSYTALAGGGTDTQYF. The CDR3 region has the DNA TGCGCCAGCAGCTACACGGCGCTAGCGGGAGGCGGCACAGATACGCAGTATTTT. The rearrangement links TRBV4-1 to TRBJ2-3; 11 bases agree with TRBD2. CDR3 length equals 18 residues. V shed 5 bases, J shed 1 base, and the junction held 11 bases outside the gene matches. Germline CDR1 MGHRA, CDR2 YSYEKL.

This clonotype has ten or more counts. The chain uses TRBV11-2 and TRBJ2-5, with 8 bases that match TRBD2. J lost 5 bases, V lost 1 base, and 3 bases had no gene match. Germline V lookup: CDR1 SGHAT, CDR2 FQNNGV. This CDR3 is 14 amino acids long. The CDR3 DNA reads TGTGCCAGCAGCTTAGCAGCGGGAGTGGAGACCCAGTACTTC. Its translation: CASSLAAGVETQYF.

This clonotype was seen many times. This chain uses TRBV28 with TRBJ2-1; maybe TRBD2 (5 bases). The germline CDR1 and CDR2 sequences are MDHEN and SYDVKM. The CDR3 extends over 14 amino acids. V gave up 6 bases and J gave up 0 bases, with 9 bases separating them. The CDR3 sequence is CASSPSRSYNEQFF. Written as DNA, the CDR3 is TGTGCCAGCAGCCCTAGCCGCTCCTACAATGAGCAGTTCTTC. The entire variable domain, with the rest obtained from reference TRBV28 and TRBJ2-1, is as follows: DVKVTQSSRYLVKRTGEKVFLECVQDMDHENMFWYRQDPGLGLRLIYFSYDVKMKEKGDIPEGYSVSREKKERFSLILESASTNQTSMYLCASSPSRSYNEQFFGPGTRLTVL.

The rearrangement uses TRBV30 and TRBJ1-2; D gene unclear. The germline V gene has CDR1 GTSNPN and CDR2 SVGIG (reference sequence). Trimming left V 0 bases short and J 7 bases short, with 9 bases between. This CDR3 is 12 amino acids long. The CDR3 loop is CAWSVIPSGYTF. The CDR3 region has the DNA TGTGCCTGGAGTGTTATTCCCAGTGGCTACACCTTC.

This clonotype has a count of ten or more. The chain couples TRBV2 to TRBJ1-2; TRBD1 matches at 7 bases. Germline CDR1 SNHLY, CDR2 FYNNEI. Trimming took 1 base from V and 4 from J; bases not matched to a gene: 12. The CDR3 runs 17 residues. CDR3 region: CASSEGQGFAPSYGYTF. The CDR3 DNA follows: TGTGCCAGCAGTGAAGGACAGGGTTTTGCTCCAAGCTATGGCTACACCTTC.

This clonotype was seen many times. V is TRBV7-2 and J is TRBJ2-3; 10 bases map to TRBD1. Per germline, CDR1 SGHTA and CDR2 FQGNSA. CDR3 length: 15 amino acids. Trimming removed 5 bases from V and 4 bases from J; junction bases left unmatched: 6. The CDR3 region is CASSKDRGRADTQYF. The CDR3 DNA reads TGTGCCAGCAGCAAGGACAGGGGGAGGGCAGATACGCAGTATTTT.

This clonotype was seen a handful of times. The CDR3 DNA is TGCAGTGCTAGAGATTGGGGACTAGCGGGAGGGCGTAACACCGGGGAGCTGTTTTTT. This sequence encodes CSARDWGLAGGRNTGELFF. The chain employs TRBV20-1 and TRBJ2-2, with TRBD2 identical over 16 bases. CDR3 size: 19 residues. Germline V gene lookup returns CDR1 DFQATT and CDR2 SNEGSKA (reference sequence). Unmatched junction bases numbered 6, after V lost 0 bases and J lost 2 bases.

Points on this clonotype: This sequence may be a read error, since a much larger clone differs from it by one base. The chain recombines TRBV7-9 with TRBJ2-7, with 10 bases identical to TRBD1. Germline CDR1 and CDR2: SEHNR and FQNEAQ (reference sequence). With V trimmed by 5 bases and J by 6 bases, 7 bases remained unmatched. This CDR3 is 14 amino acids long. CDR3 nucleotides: TGTGCCAGCAGCATGGGGACAGGGGATCGCGAGCAGTACTTC. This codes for CASSMGTGDREQYF.

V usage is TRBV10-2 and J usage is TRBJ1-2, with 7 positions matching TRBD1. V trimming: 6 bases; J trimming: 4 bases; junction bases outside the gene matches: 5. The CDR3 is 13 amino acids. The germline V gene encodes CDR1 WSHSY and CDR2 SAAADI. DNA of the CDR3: TGCGCCAGCAGGGAACAGGGGTTCTATGGCTACACCTTC. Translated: CASREQGFYGYTF.

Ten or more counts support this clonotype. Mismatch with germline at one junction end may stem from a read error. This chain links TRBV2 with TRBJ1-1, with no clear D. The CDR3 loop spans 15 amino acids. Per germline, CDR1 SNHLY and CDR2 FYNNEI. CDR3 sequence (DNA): TGTGCCAGCGGTGACTCACAGTTCTCGAACACTGAAGCTTTCTTT. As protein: CASGDSQFSNTEAFF.

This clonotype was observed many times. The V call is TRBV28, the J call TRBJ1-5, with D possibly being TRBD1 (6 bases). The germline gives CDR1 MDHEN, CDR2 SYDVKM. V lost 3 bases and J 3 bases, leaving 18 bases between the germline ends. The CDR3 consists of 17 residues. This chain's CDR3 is CASSFRFRTVNNQPQHF. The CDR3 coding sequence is TGTGCCAGCAGTTTTCGCTTTAGGACAGTAAACAATCAGCCCCAGCATTTT.

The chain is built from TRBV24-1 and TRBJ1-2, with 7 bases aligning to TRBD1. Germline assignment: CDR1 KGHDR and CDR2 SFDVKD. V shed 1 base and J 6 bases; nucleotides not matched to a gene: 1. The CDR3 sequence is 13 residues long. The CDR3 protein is CATSDFTGDGYTF. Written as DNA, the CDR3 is TGTGCCACCAGTGATTTCACAGGGGATGGCTACACCTTC.